This T cell receptor (beta chain) was recovered during a study of blood T cells in healthy people across ages. Study outcomes and limitations: Researchers said unsorted PBMCs prevented a conclusive naive versus antigen-experienced comparison. Age brought a roughly linear fall in TCR beta diversity measured per million T cells.

Next came a second PCR, run for roughly 6 to 11 cycles, which used a sample-barcoded 5' primer along with a J-beta primer mix. TCRdb re-analysed the 5' RACE reads in MiXCR, keeping a single row per CDR3 protein. The table includes over a million distinct CDR3 sequences, 35% to 50% detected once. CDR1 is MNHEY, CDR2 SVGEGT, per germline. The CDR3 has 15 amino acids. Trimming cost V 0 bases and J 7 bases; bases outside gene matches: 6. A remark on this clonotype: The antigen is not known.

What was sequenced was blood. The sequence was obtained from a woman aged 55-69 years in good health. The rearrangement links TRBV6-2 or TRBV6-3 to TRBJ2-7, with 10 positions matching TRBD2. CDR3 residues: CASSYSPSGSREQYF. As DNA, the CDR3 is TGTGCCAGCAGTTACTCGCCTAGCGGGAGTAGGGAGCAGTACTTC.